The 30 T cell receptor beta chains below all came from one sample that was sequenced in a study of identical twins. From the 5' RACE reads, TCRdb called clonotypes with MiXCR, one entry per CDR3 protein. The data hold 500,000 to 650,000 distinct CDR3 sequences, with under 25% observed a single time. These data are also associated with another study on yellow fever vaccine responses in identical twins.

Sequences were obtained from CD4+ T cells sorted from blood. These receptors were collected from a woman aged 18-35 years in good health.

This chain uses TRBV13 with TRBJ2-1; D might be TRBD1 or TRBD2, each matching 5 bases. The V end lost 6 bases, the J end lost 5 bases, and 14 bases lay between the germline ends. Germline V gives CDR1 PRHDT, CDR2 FYEKMQ (reference sequence). The CDR3 is 14 amino acids. CDR3 sequence: CASRNVGDHNEQFF. The CDR3 coding sequence is TGTGCCAGCAGGAATGTGGGGGACCACAATGAGCAGTTCTTC.

The sample holds a few counts of this clonotype. This chain uses TRBV5-1 with TRBJ2-4; D is possibly TRBD1 (5 bases). Germline V CDR1 and CDR2: SGHRS, YFSETQ. V lost 4 bases and J lost 3, with 14 bases in between. This CDR3 contains 15 residues. The CDR3 DNA reads TGCGCCAGCAGCGTCCAGGGTTTCGGCAAAAACATTCAGTACTTC. It encodes CASSVQGFGKNIQYF.

The V gene is TRBV10-3, the J gene TRBJ2-5, with TRBD2 identical over 13 bases. V dropped 3 bases and J dropped 2; count of bases not matched to a gene: 6. The CDR3 covers 17 residues. Germline-derived CDR1 and CDR2 are ENHRY and SYGVKD. CDR3 nucleotides: TGTGCCATCAGTGACCCCGGACTAGCGGGGGCACAAGAGACCCAGTACTTC. It codes for CAISDPGLAGAQETQYF.

V and J are TRBV24-1 and TRBJ2-1, with 8 bases aligning to TRBD1. This CDR3 has 14 residues. V dropped 7 bases and J dropped 4; count of bases not matched to a gene: 5. Germline V CDR1 and CDR2: KGHDR, SFDVKD. The CDR3 DNA reads TGTGCCACCAGCCAGGGACAGGCTTACAATGAGCAGTTCTTC. It encodes CATSQGQAYNEQFF.

The V and J genes are TRBV20-1 and TRBJ2-5; 8 positions match TRBD2. This CDR3 is 14 amino acids long. Trimming cost V 3 bases and J 4 bases; bases outside gene matches: 7. In germline, CDR1 is DFQATT, CDR2 SNEGSKA (reference sequence). CDR3 nucleotide sequence: TGCAGTGCTAGCGGAGCGGGGGTTTTAGAGACCCAGTACTTC. This gives the protein CSASGAGVLETQYF.

This clonotype appeared a few times. As DNA, the CDR3 is TGCAGTGCTAGAGAGCAGGCGTCGGGAGAGACCCAGTACTTC. It translates to CSAREQASGETQYF. The chain uses TRBV20-1 and TRBJ2-5; D is unclear. V dropped 0 bases and J dropped 4 bases, with 12 bases sitting between them. Germline V gene lookup returns CDR1 DFQATT and CDR2 SNEGSKA (reference sequence). This CDR3 spans 14 amino acids.

The V call is TRBV18, the J call TRBJ2-3, with D perhaps given as TRBD1 or TRBD2 (5 bases each). In germline, CDR1 is KGHSH, CDR2 LQKENI. The CDR3 is made up of 15 amino acids. V lost 3 bases, J lost 2 bases, and 12 bases lay in between. The CDR3 region has the DNA TGTGCCAGCTCACCGGGGACGACAGCCACAGATACGCAGTATTTT. It is translated as CASSPGTTATDTQYF.

The chain uses TRBV20-1 and TRBJ2-5, with TRBD2 as a possible D gene (6 bases). Trimming shortened V by 3 bases and J by 4 bases, and 21 bases separated the two germline ends. This CDR3 has 16 amino acids. Germline CDR1 DFQATT, CDR2 SNEGSKA (reference sequence). The CDR3 sequence: CSASLGAGTGRETQYF. DNA of the CDR3: TGCAGTGCTAGCCTCGGGGCGGGGACGGGGAGAGAGACCCAGTACTTC.

The chain couples TRBV5-1 to TRBJ1-2; 7 bases are shared with TRBD1. The junction had 10 bases not matched to a gene; V was cut back by 0 bases and J by 8 bases. Per the germline V gene, CDR1 is SGHRS and CDR2 is YFSETQ. This CDR3 is 15 amino acids long. This chain's CDR3 is CASSLGDRATWGYTF. The DNA of the CDR3 is TGCGCCAGCAGCTTGGGTGACAGGGCGACGTGGGGCTACACCTTC.

This clonotype was recorded a few times. The rearrangement links TRBV11-1 to TRBJ2-3, with 8 bases matching TRBD2. V was clipped by 3 bases and J by 2 bases; unmatched bases: 13. The CDR3 is 18 amino acids. CDR1 and CDR2 (germline): SGHAT, FQDESV (reference sequence). The CDR3 loop is CASSLAPIAGRNTDTQYF. The CDR3, as DNA: TGTGCCAGCAGCTTGGCGCCCATAGCGGGGAGAAACACAGATACGCAGTATTTT.

On this clonotype itself: The junction and the germline gene differ at one end; a read error may be behind it. The chain is built from TRBV11-2 and TRBJ2-7; D unresolved. CDR3 length equals 12 residues. Germline CDR1 reads SGHAT; CDR2 reads FQNNGV. The CDR3 here is CASSSLTASPNF. The DNA for the CDR3 is TGTGCCAGCAGCTCGTTGACGGCCAGCCCCAACTTC.

The chain carries TRBV7-8 and TRBJ1-1, with 7 positions matching TRBD1. This CDR3 region has 17 residues. V shed 1 base and J 0 bases; nucleotides not matched to a gene: 8. CDR1 is SGHVS and CDR2 is FQNEAQ in the germline V gene. CDR3 loop: CASSLVAGGGMNTEAFF. In nucleotides, the CDR3 is TGTGCCAGCAGCTTAGTGGCAGGGGGTGGAATGAACACTGAAGCTTTCTTT.

This clonotype has only a few counts. The V gene is TRBV25-1, the J gene TRBJ2-3, with a weak D call TRBD2 (5 bases). Germline assignment: CDR1 MGHDK and CDR2 SYGVNS. V shed 8 bases and J shed 1 base, with 19 bases lying between them. The CDR3 sequence is 16 residues long. The CDR3 bases are TGTGCCAGCCTAGTGGTTGAGGGTTTTGGCACAGATACGCAGTATTTT. Its translation: CASLVVEGFGTDTQYF. Together with reference TRBV25-1 and TRBJ2-3, the CDR3 gives the full variable domain: EADIYQTPRYLVIGTGKKITLECSQTMGHDKMYWYQQDPGMELHLIHYSYGVNSTEKGDLSSESTVSRIRTEHFPLTLESARPSHTSQYLCASLVVEGFGTDTQYFGPGTRLTVL.

This chain connects TRBV7-9 to TRBJ1-2; a weak D match, TRBD1 (5 bases). Trimming took off 0 bases at V and 4 bases at J, with 15 bases between the two ends. This CDR3 region has 16 residues. CDR1 SEHNR and CDR2 FQNEAQ come from the germline V gene (reference sequence). CDR3: CASSLAGESGSYGYTF. The CDR3 DNA reads TGTGCCAGCAGCTTAGCAGGGGAGAGCGGTAGCTATGGCTACACCTTC.

This clonotype was detected only a few times. The rearrangement joins TRBV12-3 or TRBV12-4 to TRBJ2-1; 12 bases are a match to TRBD2. The CDR3 extends over 15 amino acids. After removal of 4 bases from V and 7 bases from J, the junction contained 5 bases not matched to a gene. DNA for the CDR3: TGTGCCAGCAGTTGGCCTAGCGGGAGGGTAAATGAGCAGTTCTTC. As protein: CASSWPSGRVNEQFF.

This clonotype was detected ten times or more. The J gene is TRBJ2-2, the V gene TRBV3-1; D gene unclear. V was cut by 5 bases and J by 4 bases, with 8 bases left in between. This CDR3 region has 13 residues. Germline assignment: CDR1 LGHDT and CDR2 YNNKEL (reference sequence). The CDR3 reads CASSREVTGELFF. The DNA for the CDR3 is TGTGCCAGCAGCAGAGAGGTCACCGGGGAGCTGTTTTTT.

The chain couples TRBV12-3 or TRBV12-4 to TRBJ1-5; D uncertain. V was pared by 2 bases and J by 3 bases, with 8 bases between. CDR3 length equals 14 residues. In DNA, the CDR3 is TGTGCCAGCAGTTTAACGCGGACCAATCAGCCCCAGCATTTT. It translates to CASSLTRTNQPQHF.

V is TRBV3-1 and J is TRBJ1-4; unclear D gene. Trimming pared 6 bases from V and 7 bases from J, leaving 15 bases between. Germline V gene data show CDR1 as LGHDT and CDR2 as YNNKEL (reference sequence). The CDR3 extends over 14 amino acids. The DNA for the CDR3 is TGTGCCAGCAGTTCTAGCCTGGTCGGTGAAAAACTGTTTTTT. Encoded protein: CASSSSLVGEKLFF.

The rearrangement links TRBV28 to TRBJ1-1; TRBD1 matches at 11 bases. The CDR3 covers 16 residues. V shed 6 bases and J 1 base; nucleotides not matched to a gene: 7. The germline gives CDR1 MDHEN, CDR2 SYDVKM. CDR3 in amino acids: CASSRGQGAPNTEAFF. The CDR3 DNA is TGTGCCAGCAGCCGCGGACAGGGGGCTCCGAACACTGAAGCTTTCTTT. The full variable domain, with the rest looked up from reference TRBV28 and TRBJ1-1, is DVKVTQSSRYLVKRTGEKVFLECVQDMDHENMFWYRQDPGLGLRLIYFSYDVKMKEKGDIPEGYSVSREKKERFSLILESASTNQTSMYLCASSRGQGAPNTEAFFGQGTRLTVV.

This clonotype was observed a single time. V is TRBV10-3 and J is TRBJ2-7; the D gene could be TRBD1 or TRBD2 (5 bases each). The CDR3 is 15 amino acids. Germline CDR1 ENHRY, CDR2 SYGVKD. V lost 6 bases to trimming and J lost 0 bases, with 15 bases between them. CDR3 coding DNA: TGTGCCATCAGCCCCGGGACGGGAAGCTCCTACGAGCAGTACGTC. Translating gives CAISPGTGSSYEQYV.

In its sample, this clonotype was seen a few times. V and J are TRBV20-1 and TRBJ2-7; 9 bases are a match to TRBD1. Trimming removed 3 bases from V and 5 bases from J; junction bases left unmatched: 8. The CDR3 is 14 amino acids. The germline CDR1 and CDR2 sequences are DFQATT and SNEGSKA (reference sequence). The CDR3 nucleotides are TGCAGTGCTAGGGGGACAGGGAATCTACACGAGCAGTACGTC. This codes for CSARGTGNLHEQYV.

This chain connects TRBV10-1 to TRBJ2-3; D tentatively reads TRBD1 or TRBD2 (5 bases each). Trimming took 0 bases from V and 6 from J, leaving 16 bases between them. The germline gives CDR1 WNHNN, CDR2 SYGVQD (reference sequence). The CDR3 spans 16 residues. Here the CDR3 DNA reads TGCGCCAGCAGTGAGTCGTGGGGGATTGGGCGGGATACGCAGTATTTT. It encodes CASSESWGIGRDTQYF.

The chain combines TRBV9 with TRBJ2-7; 10 nucleotides agree with TRBD1. This CDR3 is built from 15 residues. The V and J ends lost 3 bases and 1 base, in that order; junction bases with no gene match: 4. The germline V gene has CDR1 SGDLS and CDR2 YYNGEE. The DNA for the CDR3 is TGTGCCAGCAGCGAACGGACAGGGGGTTCCTACGAGCAGTACTTC. Its translation: CASSERTGGSYEQYF.

This sequence joins TRBV3-1 and TRBJ1-6, with 7 nucleotides matching TRBD1. The CDR3 has 14 amino acids. V shed 0 bases and J 9 bases; nucleotides not matched to a gene: 2. CDR1 is LGHDT and CDR2 is YNNKEL in the germline V gene (reference sequence). The CDR3 nucleotides read TGTGCCAGCAGCCAAGAAGGGGGCTTTTCACCCCTCCACTTT. It translates to CASSQEGGFSPLHF.

The chain joins TRBV5-1 to TRBJ2-2, with no clear D. This CDR3 is built from 15 residues. The V end lost 2 bases, the J end lost 1 base, and 9 bases lay between the germline ends. The germline CDR1 and CDR2 sequences are SGHRS and YFSETQ. CDR3 sequence reads: CASSFRIENTGELFF. The DNA for the CDR3 is TGCGCCAGCAGCTTCAGAATAGAGAACACCGGGGAGCTGTTTTTT.

The J gene is TRBJ2-3, the V gene TRBV20-1; 7 nucleotides agree with TRBD1. In germline, CDR1 is DFQATT, CDR2 SNEGSKA (reference sequence). The CDR3 contains 12 residues. The V and J ends lost 6 bases and 6 bases, in that order; junction bases with no gene match: 6. CDR3 nucleotides: TGCAGTGCGATACAGGGGTCCGATACGCAGTATTTT. It yields the protein CSAIQGSDTQYF.

This clonotype was picked up a small number of times. The chain has TRBV10-3 and TRBJ1-3; 7 bases match TRBD1. V shed 3 bases, J shed 2 bases, and the junction held 4 bases outside the gene matches. The CDR3 contains 15 residues. The germline CDR1 and CDR2 sequences are ENHRY and SYGVKD. CDR3 nucleotides: TGTGCCATCAGTGAAGGCAGGGGGACTGGAAACACCATATATTTT. It specifies CAISEGRGTGNTIYF.

This sequence joins TRBV12-3 or TRBV12-4 and TRBJ2-7, with D perhaps matching TRBD1 or TRBD2 (5 bases each). V dropped 1 base and J dropped 6 bases, with 7 bases sitting between them. The CDR3 runs 12 residues. This CDR3 reads CASSLERGEQYV. CDR3 nucleotides: TGTGCCAGCAGTTTAGAGAGGGGCGAGCAGTACGTC.

This clonotype was seen only a few times. The V and J genes are TRBV20-1 and TRBJ1-1; a weak D match, TRBD1 (6 bases). CDR3 size: 15 residues. Germline-derived CDR1 and CDR2 are DFQATT and SNEGSKA (reference sequence). Deletions cut 0 bases from V and 6 bases from J, with 17 bases between. CDR3: CSARDPTGSNAEAFF. The CDR3 DNA follows: TGCAGTGCTAGAGATCCCACAGGGTCCAACGCTGAAGCTTTCTTT.

The chain links TRBV25-1 to TRBJ1-3; no clear D. The CDR3 is 15 residues long. V was cut by 3 bases and J by 0 bases, with 9 bases left in between. CDR1 is MGHDK, CDR2 SYGVNS, per germline. The CDR3 DNA follows: TGTGCCAGCAGTGAGGGCGCGTACTCTGGAAACACCATATATTTT. It codes for CASSEGAYSGNTIYF.